One T cell receptor beta chain is described in this entry. Using immunoSEQ multiplex PCR, the repertoire was profiled, and TCRdb retains in-frame clones only, with some absent. The sample contains about 160,000 clones, 85% of which appear only once. This entry belongs to a study of blood T cell repertoires in COVID-19. Germline CDR1 is ENHRY and CDR2 is SYGVKD. The V end was cut by 2 bases, the J end by 0 bases, with 8 bases between. The CDR3 runs 15 residues. The receptor was isolated from a human donor with acute or convalescent COVID-19. The donor label of this sample is uncertain. The sequenced sample consisted of peripheral blood. The genes are TRBV10-3 and TRBJ2-1; D gene unclear. The CDR3 loop is CAISEENNSYNEQFF. The CDR3, as DNA: TGTGCCATCAGTGAGGAGAATAACTCCTACAATGAGCAGTTCTTC.